Sequencing of this T cell receptor (beta chain) was carried out in a study of untreated major depressive disorder. The study's findings and limits: Findings may not generalize because the study sample was small.

Every depressed patient was matched in pairs with a non-depressed control on sex, age, current smoking status and body mass index. Blood, around 30 ml, was drawn into EDTA tubes. From thawed PBMCs, CD4+ T cells were purified by negative selection. Trimming stripped 5 bases from V and 0 bases from J, with 9 bases between. The germline gives CDR1 SGHTA, CDR2 FQGTGA. This CDR3 contains 14 residues. Worth noting for this clone: Antigen unknown.

Using immunoSEQ multiplex PCR, the repertoire was profiled, and TCRdb retains in-frame clones only, with some absent. The sample has just over 20,000 clones; about 90% are singletons. The specimen sequenced was CD4+ T cells from PBMCs. The gene calls are TRBV7-3 and TRBJ2-3; D possibly corresponds to TRBD1 (6 bases). The sequence was collected from a woman in her twenties or thirties in good health. In DNA, the CDR3 is TGTGCCAGCAGCCTCGGACAGAGCACAGATACGCAGTATTTT. Translated: CASSLGQSTDTQYF.